This TCR beta chain was captured in a study of siplizumab effects on memory and regulatory T cells. Study-level points and caveats: Contribution to the alloresponse seemed major for naive T cells, which also seemed more diverse than memory cells. Proliferating Tregs taken from siplizumab cultures were not shown to have a confirmed suppressive function.

A remark on this clone: As yet, its antigen is unknown.

Per sample, the assay covered some 10^5 TCR templates. Method: immunoSEQ multiplex PCR; TCRdb's copy keeps in-frame clones and lacks some. This table holds about 100,000 clones, about 94% found once. V lost 0 bases to trimming and J lost 4 bases, with 15 bases between them. CDR3 length equals 17 residues. The germline gives CDR1 LGHNA, CDR2 YNFKEQ. The TCR sequence derives from a human donor in good health. The sample taken for sequencing was non-Treg CD4+ T cells sorted from blood. This chain uses TRBV4-2 with TRBJ1-4, with TRBD1 as a possible D gene (6 bases). The CDR3 protein is CASSQEQGTSFNEKLFF. As DNA, the CDR3 is TGTGCCAGCAGCCAAGAGCAGGGGACTTCCTTTAATGAAAAACTGTTTTTT.